Given below is one T cell receptor (beta chain) in context. As yet, its antigen is unknown. The treatment denotes: about 20 received Ad26.COV2.S at low or high dose, single or two shots; 5 received placebo; per-sample allocation not given. Specimens were obtained on day 63 following the first vaccine or placebo injection. The data originate from a study of Ad26.COV2.S vaccination and SARS-CoV-2 variants. Study overall: As a participant in COV1001, the donor was in the Ad26.COV2.S trial arm. Administration of Ad26.COV2.S was intramuscular, either once or twice 56 days apart.

Broader study findings: Post-vaccination spike-specific CD8+ and CD4+ T cell responses reportedly had substantial breadth. Spike-specific TCR breadth in vaccine recipients exceeded that seen in placebo recipients.

Libraries were prepared by immunoSEQ multiplex PCR; TCRdb keeps only in-frame clonotypes and omits some of them. The sample has fewer than 600,000 clones, roughly nine tenths seen once. Per the germline V gene, CDR1 is SGHNT and CDR2 is YYREEE (reference sequence). V trimming: 0 bases; J trimming: 3 bases; junction bases outside the gene matches: 2. CDR3 length equals 14 residues. The V gene is TRBV5-4, the J gene TRBJ2-7, with 8 bases matching TRBD2. The TCR sequence derives from a person aged 18-65 years who received the Ad26.COV2.S COVID-19 vaccine or a placebo. The sample consisted of peripheral blood, taken in a trial of Ad26.COV2.S vaccine versus placebo. CDR3 nucleotide sequence: TGTGCCAGCAGCTTGGGACTAGCGAACTACGAGCAGTACTTC. This gives the protein CASSLGLANYEQYF.